Listed below are T cell receptor beta chains from one sample, sequenced in a study of regulatory T cells in long-lasting Graves disease. TCRdb re-analysed the multiplex PCR reads in MiXCR, keeping a single row per CDR3 protein. Here the sample spans 250,000 or so distinct CDR3 sequences, 15% to 20% being singletons. A further study also used this sample, focusing on T cells in Graves' hyperthyroidism and ophthalmopathy.

Specimen: peripheral blood mononuclear cells (PBMCs), collected at new diagnosis, from a patient treated with antithyroid drugs. The receptor set was obtained from a woman in her twenties or thirties with Graves disease. The CDR3 runs from the conserved cysteine through the conserved F or W. The D gene is left open where the match is weak. Clone size, where shown, is once, few, many, or a class for clones that have expanded.

d_call j_call clone_size v_call cdr3_nt cdr3_aa
- TRBJ1-4 - TRBV28 TGTGCCATCCTACAACGGGGGAAGGATGAAAAACTGTTTTTT CAILQRGKDEKLFF
- TRBJ1-4 many TRBV20-1 TGCAGTGCTAGAGGGGGGGAGACTAATGAAAAACTGTTTTTT CSARGGETNEKLFF
TRBD2 TRBJ2-5 many TRBV7-2 TGTGCCAGCAGCGCAAGACTAGCCCAAGAGACCCAGTACTTC CASSARLAQETQYF
- TRBJ1-2 many TRBV5-8 TGTGCCAGCAGCTTGATGGGCAGAACCAACTATGGCTACACCTTC CASSLMGRTNYGYTF
TRBD2 TRBJ2-7 many TRBV20-1 TGCAGTGCTAGACCCGGAGCGGGGGGTGCCTACGAGCAGTACTTC CSARPGAGGAYEQYF
- TRBJ2-7 many TRBV20-1 TGCAGTGCTAGAGAGGGGCACAGTCCCTCCTACGAGCAGTACTTC CSAREGHSPSYEQYF
TRBD1 TRBJ1-4 - TRBV7-9 TGTGCCAGCAGCTTGAGACAGGGCCGGAATGAAAAACTGTTTTTT CASSLRQGRNEKLFF
TRBD1 TRBJ1-5 few TRBV19 TGTGCCAGTACCCCGACAGGGAGGAATCAGCCCCAGCATTTT CASTPTGRNQPQHF
- TRBJ2-7 many TRBV11-2 TGTGCCAGCAGCCCGGTAACGGGGGGCCGAAACGAGCAGTACTTC CASSPVTGGRNEQYF
- TRBJ2-1 - TRBV12-3/TRBV12-4 TGTGCCAGCAGTCCGGCGGGGAGCTCCTACAATGAGCAGTTCTTC CASSPAGSSYNEQFF
TRBD1 TRBJ1-1 - TRBV6-1 TGTGCCAGCAGCCATACAGATACAGGGGGCTCTGAAGCTTTCTTT CASSHTDTGGSEAFF
- TRBJ1-1 - TRBV18 TGTGCCAGCTCATATAAGACTGAAGCTTTCTTT CASSYKTEAFF
- TRBJ2-2 many TRBV27 TGTGCCAGCAGTCGACGGTTTGAGAACACCGGGGAGCTGTTTTTT CASSRRFENTGELFF
TRBD1 TRBJ1-2 once TRBV11-3 TGTGCCAGCAGCTTAGGGACAGGGGTGGATGGCTACACCTTC CASSLGTGVDGYTF
- TRBJ1-1 many TRBV18 TGTGCCAGCTCATCGACGGCGGACGTGGGCACTGAAGCTTTCTTT CASSSTADVGTEAFF
TRBD1 TRBJ1-2 few TRBV29-1 TGCAGCGTTGAGATCCAGGGGGCTACCAACTATGGCTACACCTTC CSVEIQGATNYGYTF
TRBD1 TRBJ1-4 many TRBV11-2 TGTGCCAGCAGCACCCCAGGGGGCCGTGAAAAACTGTTTTTT CASSTPGGREKLFF
- TRBJ1-2 few TRBV7-9 TGTGCCAGCAGCCCCCCGGGGCCAAACTATGGCTACACCTTC CASSPPGPNYGYTF
TRBD2 TRBJ2-5 many TRBV7-8 TGTGCCAGCATCCTGAGCGGGGGGGCCGGGGAGACCCAGTACTTC CASILSGGAGETQYF
TRBD1 TRBJ1-2 - TRBV11-2 TGTGCCAGCAGTACCGGGACAGGGATGGGGTATGGCTACACCTTC CASSTGTGMGYGYTF
- TRBJ2-5 few TRBV11-2 TGTGCCAGCAGCTTAGATCGCGGGACCCAGTACTTC CASSLDRGTQYF
- TRBJ1-2 many TRBV6-5 TGTGCCAGCAGTTCCGGACACACTCGCTACACCTTC CASSSGHTRYTF
- TRBJ1-2 many TRBV6-1 TGTGCCAGCAGGCCTCAGGGGAACGGTGGCTACACCTTC CASRPQGNGGYTF
- TRBJ2-3 - TRBV11-2 TGTGCCAGCAGCCCATGGGACTTTTTTAGCACAGATACGCAGTATTTT CASSPWDFFSTDTQYF
- TRBJ2-7 many TRBV7-9 TGTGCCAGCAGCTTAGTAGACGGCCTCTACGAGCAGTACTTC CASSLVDGLYEQYF
TRBD2 TRBJ2-2 many TRBV20-1 TGCAGTGCTAGAGATGCGGCGGGAGCGCGGGGAACCGGGGAGCTGTTTTTT CSARDAAGARGTGELFF